These 32 T cell receptor beta chains came from one sample sequenced in a study of response to subunit inactivated influenza vaccine (dated by TCRdb to between 2017 and 2018). The receptor library was made with RT-PCR. The instrument was an Illumina HiSeq 2500. Through fastp at Q25 and MiXCR, TCRdb rebuilt clones from the public reads, retaining in-frame beta chains. Rows matching on CDR3 protein sequence are summarized as one entry with the most common DNA and genes. This sample comprises about 530,000 distinct CDR3 sequences, roughly 13% of them detected only once. The ten top clones hold around 13% of the sample. What this sample's time point label stands for: around 45 days after influenza vaccine administration. Specimen: PBMCs from blood, collected roughly 6 weeks after vaccination. The receptors here all came from a middle-aged man who received an inactivated influenza vaccine. Donor details come from another sample of the same person, matched by shared clones.

This clonotype was counted ten times or more. This rearrangement joins TRBV7-2 to TRBJ1-2, with 7 bases that match TRBD1. This CDR3 is built from 14 residues. The J segment lost 4 bases and the V segment lost 4 bases, leaving 6 bases of the junction unmatched. Per germline, CDR1 SGHTA and CDR2 FQGNSA. Here the CDR3 DNA reads TGTGCCAGCAGCTACAGGGGCGGGGGCTATGGCTACACCTTC. It is translated as CASSYRGGGYGYTF. Looking up the rest from reference TRBV7-2 and TRBJ1-2 gives the full variable domain: GAGVSQSPSNKVTEKGKDVELRCDPISGHTALYWYRQSLGQGLEFLIYFQGNSAPDKSGLPSDRFSAERTGGSVSTLTIQRTQQEDSAVYLCASSYRGGGYGYTFGSGTRLTVV.

The rearrangement links TRBV4-2 to TRBJ2-1; TRBD2 agrees at 10 bases. This CDR3 contains 17 residues. Germline V lookup: CDR1 LGHNA, CDR2 YNFKEQ. V lost 0 bases and J lost 0; bases outside the gene matches: 2. In DNA form, the CDR3 reads TGTGCCAGCAGCCAAGACAGCGGGGGGGCCTCCTACAATGAGCAGTTCTTC. Its protein product is CASSQDSGGASYNEQFF.

This clonotype appeared many times. The chain carries TRBV7-3 and TRBJ1-6; no clear D. CDR3 length: 13 residues. Per germline, CDR1 SGHTA and CDR2 FQGTGA. Trimming cost V 3 bases and J 7 bases, with 7 bases left between them. In DNA form, the CDR3 reads TGTGCCAGCAGCTTGGGTTACAATTCACCCCTCCACTTT. Amino acids: CASSLGYNSPLHF.

In this sample, this clonotype turned up many times. This sequence joins TRBV20-1 and TRBJ1-5; D uncertain. Germline CDR1 is DFQATT and CDR2 is SNEGSKA (reference sequence). This CDR3 has 15 residues. Trimming pared 3 bases from V and 0 bases from J, leaving 12 bases between. CDR3 sequence reads: CSASPEEYSNQPQHF. In DNA, the CDR3 is TGCAGTGCTAGCCCGGAGGAGTATAGCAATCAGCCCCAGCATTTT.

The chain combines TRBV9 with TRBJ2-5, with D possibly TRBD1 on 5 matching bases. This CDR3 has 15 amino acids. Trimming stripped 4 bases from V and 2 bases from J, with 15 bases between. The germline CDR1 and CDR2 sequences are SGDLS and YYNGEE. CDR3 nucleotide sequence: TGTGCCAGCAGCCTCCAAGGGGCCTTACAAGAGACCCAGTACTTC. Its translation: CASSLQGALQETQYF. The whole variable domain, remainder taken from reference TRBV9 and TRBJ2-5, is DSGVTQTPKHLITATGQRVTLRCSPRSGDLSVYWYQQSLDQGLQFLIQYYNGEERAKGNILERFSAQQFPDLHSELNLSSLELGDSALYFCASSLQGALQETQYFGPGTRLLVL.

This clonotype was seen a single time. The rearrangement links TRBV11-3 to TRBJ2-1; 11 bases map to TRBD2. The CDR3 spans 16 residues. Germline loops: CDR1 SGHNT, CDR2 YENEEA. The J segment lost 4 bases and the V segment lost 5 bases, leaving 7 bases of the junction unmatched. As DNA, the CDR3 is TGTGCCAGCAGCGGACCTAGCGGGGGGTCGTACAATGAGCAGTTCTTC. Its protein is CASSGPSGGSYNEQFF.

This clonotype has a handful of counts. This chain links TRBV7-2 with TRBJ1-1; 8 bases fit TRBD1. The germline gives CDR1 SGHTA, CDR2 FQGNSA. V was pared by 4 bases and J by 4 bases, with 11 bases of the junction left unmatched. There are 16 residues in the CDR3. CDR3 residues: CASSSGRTGLGTEAFF. CDR3 bases: TGTGCCAGCAGCTCAGGGAGGACAGGGCTGGGCACTGAAGCTTTCTTT. Full variable domain (missing parts from reference TRBV7-2 and TRBJ1-1): GAGVSQSPSNKVTEKGKDVELRCDPISGHTALYWYRQSLGQGLEFLIYFQGNSAPDKSGLPSDRFSAERTGGSVSTLTIQRTQQEDSAVYLCASSSGRTGLGTEAFFGQGTRLTVV.

This clonotype was detected once. V and J are TRBV30 and TRBJ2-1, with TRBD2 matching over 7 bases. The CDR3 totals 19 residues. J lost 1 base, V lost 2 bases, and 17 bases had no gene match. CDR1 GTSNPN and CDR2 SVGIG come from the germline V gene (reference sequence). CDR3 sequence: CAWSSPQTSPHWSYNEQFF. The CDR3 nucleotides are TGTGCCTGGAGTTCTCCTCAGACTAGCCCCCACTGGTCCTACAATGAGCAGTTCTTC. Combining the CDR3 with reference TRBV30 and TRBJ2-1 gives the whole variable domain SQTIHQWPATLVQPVGSPLSLECTVEGTSNPNLYWYRQAAGRGLQLLFYSVGIGQISSEVPQNLSASRPQDRQFILSSKKLLLSDSGFYLCAWSSPQTSPHWSYNEQFFGPGTRLTVL.

This clonotype was detected only a few times. The CDR3 loop reads CASRPPGQGVSEAFF. The CDR3 nucleotides read TGTGCCAGCAGACCACCGGGACAGGGGGTTTCGGAAGCTTTCTTT. The chain has TRBV6-1 and TRBJ1-1; TRBD1 aligns across 11 bases. The germline CDR1 and CDR2 sequences are MNHNS and SASEGT. The J segment lost 8 bases and the V segment lost 6 bases, leaving 11 bases of the junction unmatched. The CDR3 has 15 residues.

This chain links TRBV6-2 or TRBV6-3 with TRBJ2-7, with 8 bases aligning to TRBD1. With 2 bases clipped from V and 2 bases from J, the junction kept 8 bases outside the gene matches. In germline, CDR1 is MNHEY, CDR2 SVGEGT. CDR3 length: 16 residues. Here the CDR3 reads CASSYLLTGATYEQYF. The CDR3 DNA reads as TGTGCCAGCAGTTACCTTTTGACAGGGGCCACCTACGAGCAGTACTTC.

This sequence joins TRBV20-1 and TRBJ2-1; D not certain. Looked up from germline, CDR1 is DFQATT and CDR2 is SNEGSKA (reference sequence). V was cut by 0 bases and J by 2 bases, with 11 bases left in between. The length of the CDR3 is 15 residues. The CDR3 region has the DNA TGCAGTGCTAGAGATCGAGGAGTAACCTACAATGAGCAGTTCTTC. This encodes CSARDRGVTYNEQFF.

The chain is built from TRBV24-1 and TRBJ2-2; 9 bases fit TRBD1. The length of the CDR3 is 18 residues. Per the germline V gene, CDR1 is KGHDR and CDR2 is SFDVKD. V lost 3 bases, J lost 2 bases, and 9 bases stayed unmatched. The CDR3 DNA follows: TGTGCCACCAGTGATCCCCCCGGACAGGGGATTAACACCGGGGAGCTGTTTTTT. It codes for CATSDPPGQGINTGELFF.

This clonotype was counted many times. The chain couples TRBV20-1 to TRBJ2-2; D call uncertain. Trimming stripped 6 bases from V and 3 bases from J, with 17 bases between. The CDR3 runs 15 residues. Looked up from germline, CDR1 is DFQATT and CDR2 is SNEGSKA (reference sequence). CDR3 nucleotides: TGCAGTGCCCGCATCTCCGGGCTGGACACCGGGGAGCTGTTTTTT. Translating gives CSARISGLDTGELFF.

The chain carries TRBV4-2 and TRBJ1-1; D is uncertain. Per the germline V gene, CDR1 is LGHNA and CDR2 is YNFKEQ. Trimming left V 0 bases short and J 7 bases short, with 9 bases between. This CDR3 region has 13 residues. The CDR3 DNA reads as TGTGCCAGCAGCCAAGATCACGGGGATGAAGCTTTCTTT. Translation: CASSQDHGDEAFF.

This clonotype was seen only a few times. The V gene is TRBV7-9, the J gene TRBJ2-7; no reliable D call. Per germline, CDR1 SEHNR and CDR2 FQNEAQ (reference sequence). The V gene lost 5 bases and the J gene lost 7 bases, with 12 bases spanning the gap. The CDR3 consists of 12 residues. In nucleotides, the CDR3 is TGTGCCAGCAGCCCAGAGATGGTGGAGCAGTACTTC. As protein: CASSPEMVEQYF.

This clonotype turned up a few times. CDR3 sequence: CASSLWGQSTDTQYF. The CDR3 DNA is TGTGCCAGCAGCTTATGGGGGCAGAGCACAGATACGCAGTATTTT. This chain uses TRBV7-3 with TRBJ2-3; tentative D call: TRBD1 (6 bases). In germline, CDR1 is SGHTA, CDR2 FQGTGA. Trimming cost V 2 bases and J 0 bases, with 9 bases left between them. This CDR3 has 15 amino acids.

The J gene is TRBJ1-1, the V gene TRBV20-1; D gene unclear. The CDR3 covers 13 residues. CDR1 is DFQATT and CDR2 is SNEGSKA in the germline V gene (reference sequence). V dropped 3 bases and J dropped 3 bases, with 11 bases sitting between them. The CDR3 spells CSASGSWDTEAFF. The CDR3 DNA follows: TGCAGTGCTAGTGGCAGTTGGGACACTGAAGCTTTCTTT.

This clonotype was seen repeatedly, ten times or more. V gene TRBV2 combines with J gene TRBJ2-1, with no clear D. Germline-derived CDR1 and CDR2 are SNHLY and FYNNEI. With 0 bases removed from V and 0 bases from J, the gap between germline ends came to 9 bases. The CDR3 length is 16 residues. The CDR3 here is CASSEARAVSYNEQFF. The CDR3 nucleotides are TGTGCCAGCAGTGAAGCGCGCGCGGTCTCCTACAATGAGCAGTTCTTC.

The genes are TRBV11-2 and TRBJ2-5; perhaps D is TRBD1 or TRBD2 (6 bases each). Germline CDR1 and CDR2: SGHAT and FQNNGV. The CDR3 length is 14 residues. V dropped 6 bases and J dropped 0 bases, with 11 bases sitting between them. The CDR3 is CASRRGGYQETQYF. In DNA form, the CDR3 reads TGTGCCAGCAGGAGAGGGGGGTACCAAGAGACCCAGTACTTC.

This clonotype has just a few counts. The chain has TRBV12-3 or TRBV12-4 and TRBJ2-3, with 7 positions matching TRBD1. The CDR3 is made up of 13 amino acids. Losses at the gene ends were 6 bases for V and 4 bases for J; bases not matched to a gene: 4. The CDR3 DNA follows: TGTGCCAGCAGAACAGGGGCGGCAGATACGCAGTATTTT. Amino acids: CASRTGAADTQYF.

J is TRBJ2-3 and V is TRBV20-1, with D possibly matching TRBD2 (5 bases). CDR3 length: 15 amino acids. The germline CDR1 and CDR2 sequences are DFQATT and SNEGSKA (reference sequence). Between the trimmed V and J ends, which lost 6 bases and 2 bases, there was a span of 18 bases. In nucleotides, the CDR3 is TGCAGTGCGCGACCACCCCGACTAAACACAGATACGCAGTATTTT. Protein product: CSARPPRLNTDTQYF.

This chain joins TRBV7-2 and TRBJ2-3; 13 bases map to TRBD2. CDR1 is SGHTA and CDR2 is FQGNSA in the germline V gene. The CDR3 is 21 amino acids. V dropped 5 bases and J dropped 1; count of bases not matched to a gene: 18. The CDR3: CASSVGRGRTSGSRGTDTQYF. The CDR3 DNA sequence: TGTGCCAGCAGCGTAGGGCGAGGGCGGACTAGCGGGAGTCGTGGCACAGATACGCAGTATTTT.

Ten or more counts support this clonotype. The chain carries TRBV9 and TRBJ1-6; unclear D gene. The CDR3 extends over 13 amino acids. V lost 4 bases, J lost 9 bases, and 11 bases lay in between. Per germline, CDR1 SGDLS and CDR2 YYNGEE. The DNA of the CDR3 is TGTGCCAGCAGCCTCCGTCGGAGTTCACCCCTCCACTTT. Translated: CASSLRRSSPLHF. The variable domain in full, completed from reference TRBV9 and TRBJ1-6, reads DSGVTQTPKHLITATGQRVTLRCSPRSGDLSVYWYQQSLDQGLQFLIQYYNGEERAKGNILERFSAQQFPDLHSELNLSSLELGDSALYFCASSLRRSSPLHFGNGTRLTVT.

The V gene is TRBV15, the J gene TRBJ1-1; D is unclear. The CDR3 contains 12 residues. V shed 0 bases and J shed 11 bases, with 10 bases lying between them. Germline values: CDR1 LNHNV, CDR2 YYDKDF (reference sequence). The CDR3 sequence: CATSRDASVAFF. CDR3 coding DNA: TGTGCCACCAGCAGAGATGCCAGCGTCGCTTTCTTT.

Regarding this clonotype: Given the absence of the conserved phenylalanine or tryptophan at the CDR3 end, a read error is likely. This chain links TRBV28 with TRBJ2-7; weak D call: TRBD2 (5 bases). CDR1 MDHEN and CDR2 SYDVKM come from the germline V gene. The CDR3 length is 14 residues. CDR3: CASSLDYSSYKQYM. DNA of the CDR3: TGTGCCAGCAGTTTAGACTACAGCTCCTACAAGCAGTACATG.

The chain is built from TRBV15 and TRBJ2-1; D unresolved. Germline V gene data show CDR1 as LNHNV and CDR2 as YYDKDF (reference sequence). The CDR3 length is 14 residues. V was cut by 3 bases and J by 2 bases, with 8 bases left in between. DNA for the CDR3: TGTGCCACCAGCAGCGGCAGCGCCTACAATGAGCAGTTCTTC. Residues: CATSSGSAYNEQFF.

This clonotype was recorded at least ten times. This chain uses TRBV7-9 with TRBJ2-1; D is undetermined. CDR1 and CDR2 from the germline V gene are SEHNR and FQNEAQ (reference sequence). The CDR3 length is 15 residues. The germline V and J ends were trimmed by 2 bases and 6 bases, with 14 bases remaining between them. The CDR3 protein is CASSLMGGMANEQFF. CDR3 DNA sequence: TGTGCCAGCAGCTTAATGGGTGGGATGGCCAATGAGCAGTTCTTC.

The chain uses TRBV9 and TRBJ2-7; D may be TRBD1 or TRBD2 (5 bases each). CDR3 size: 13 residues. Trimming shortened V by 0 bases and J by 7 bases, and 11 bases separated the two germline ends. CDR1 is SGDLS, CDR2 YYNGEE, per germline. The CDR3 coding sequence is TGTGCCAGCAGCGTAGAGGGACCGAGTGAGCAGTACTTC. It specifies CASSVEGPSEQYF.

This clonotype was seen only a few times. The V gene is TRBV3-1, the J gene TRBJ2-2; D call uncertain. V was shortened by 3 bases and J by 8 bases, with 10 bases between the two germline ends. Germline lookup yields CDR1 LGHDT and CDR2 YNNKEL (reference sequence). The CDR3 has 13 residues. This CDR3 is CASSQPDAGELFF. In DNA, the CDR3 is TGTGCCAGCAGCCAGCCAGATGCGGGGGAGCTGTTTTTT. The full variable domain, with the rest looked up from reference TRBV3-1 and TRBJ2-2, is DTAVSQTPKYLVTQMGNDKSIKCEQNLGHDTMYWYKQDSKKFLKIMFSYNNKELIINETVPNRFSPKSPDKAHLNLHINSLELGDSAVYFCASSQPDAGELFFGEGSRLTVL.

This clonotype was counted at least ten times. The chain couples TRBV12-3 or TRBV12-4 to TRBJ1-5; 7 positions agree with TRBD1. This CDR3 contains 14 residues. After removal of 5 bases from V and 7 bases from J, the junction contained 8 bases not matched to a gene. The CDR3 protein is CASSLTGTKQPQHF. CDR3 nucleotides: TGTGCCAGCAGTCTGACAGGGACGAAGCAGCCCCAGCATTTT.

This clonotype was picked up a small number of times. The chain couples TRBV11-2 to TRBJ2-2; no clear D gene. The germline CDR1 and CDR2 sequences are SGHAT and FQNNGV. Between the trimmed V and J ends, which lost 2 bases and 5 bases, there was a span of 9 bases. The CDR3 totals 14 residues. CDR3 sequence: CASSLRSLTGELFF. As DNA, the CDR3 is TGTGCCAGCAGCTTAAGGTCGCTGACCGGGGAGCTGTTTTTT.

In nucleotides, the CDR3 is TGTGCCAGCAGCCCCTCCGGGACAGGGGGGATCTATGGCTACACCTTC. It yields the protein CASSPSGTGGIYGYTF. The chain joins TRBV6-2 or TRBV6-3 to TRBJ1-2, with 11 bases lining up with TRBD1. J gave up 4 bases and V 6 bases, and 10 bases lay outside the gene matches. Looked up from germline, CDR1 is MNHEY and CDR2 is SVGEGT. There are 16 residues in the CDR3.